The entry that follows covers one T cell receptor (beta chain) sequence. The sample belongs to a study of blood T cell repertoires in COVID-19. Whole-study context: The samples span acute and convalescent COVID-19 from the United States, Italy and Spain. T cells, B-cell-depleted T cells, or PBMCs provided the cDNA or gDNA that served as material.

Under the authors' procedure: Cell counts per sample came from amplifying reference gene primers. Some clones are missing from TCRdb's copy, which holds only in-frame ones; the method was immunoSEQ multiplex PCR. The D gene and trimming were derived from the DNA, and the V and J assignments and clone size from that table. The table includes approximately 310,000 clones, around nine tenths detected once. Sequenced input: peripheral blood. This TCR derives from a man between 45 and 60 years old with active or convalescent COVID-19.

The CDR3 region has the DNA TGTGCCATCAGTACAGGCCAAGGTGGGGCCAACGTCCTGACTTTC. Encoded protein: CAISTGQGGANVLTF. This chain uses TRBV10-3 with TRBJ2-6; D is perhaps TRBD1 (5 bases). From germline, CDR1 is ENHRY and CDR2 SYGVKD. This CDR3 contains 15 residues. V was clipped by 5 bases and J by 3 bases, with 11 bases between them.